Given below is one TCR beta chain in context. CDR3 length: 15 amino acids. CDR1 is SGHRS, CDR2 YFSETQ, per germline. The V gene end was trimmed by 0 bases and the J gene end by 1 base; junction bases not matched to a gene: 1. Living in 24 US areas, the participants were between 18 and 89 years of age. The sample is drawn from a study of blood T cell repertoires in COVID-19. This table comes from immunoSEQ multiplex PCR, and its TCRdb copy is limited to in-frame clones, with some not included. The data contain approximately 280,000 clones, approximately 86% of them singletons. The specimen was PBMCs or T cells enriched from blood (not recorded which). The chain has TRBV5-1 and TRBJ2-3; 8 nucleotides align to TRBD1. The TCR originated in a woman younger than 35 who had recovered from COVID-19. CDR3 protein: CASSLGGQGTDTQYF. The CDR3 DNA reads TGCGCCAGCAGCTTGGGGGGACAGGGCACAGATACGCAGTATTTT.